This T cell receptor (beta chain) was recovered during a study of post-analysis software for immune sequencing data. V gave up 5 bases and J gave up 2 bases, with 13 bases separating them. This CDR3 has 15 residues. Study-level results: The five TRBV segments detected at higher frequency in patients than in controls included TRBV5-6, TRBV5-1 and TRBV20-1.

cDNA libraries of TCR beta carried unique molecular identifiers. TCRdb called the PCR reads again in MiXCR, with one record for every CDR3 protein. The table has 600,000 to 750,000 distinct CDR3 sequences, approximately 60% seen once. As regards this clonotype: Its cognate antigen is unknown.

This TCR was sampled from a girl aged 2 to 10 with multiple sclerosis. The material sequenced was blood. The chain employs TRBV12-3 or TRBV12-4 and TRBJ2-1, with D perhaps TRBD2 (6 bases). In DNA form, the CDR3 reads TGTGCCAGCAGTCCTCGGGAGTACACCTACAATGAGCAGTTCTTC. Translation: CASSPREYTYNEQFF.